This T cell receptor (beta chain) was captured by sequencing in a study of blood T cell repertoires in COVID-19. V lost 3 bases to trimming and J lost 6 bases, with 15 bases between them. This CDR3 is built from 15 residues. Germline values: CDR1 LGHDT, CDR2 YNNKEL (reference sequence). Profiling relied on immunoSEQ multiplex PCR, and the TCRdb table lists in-frame clones only, not all of them. The sample has 250,000 to 400,000 clones; roughly 90% are singletons. Seattle-derived patients entered the study during active infection and were followed longitudinally. Material for sequencing was peripheral blood. This clonotype originated in a woman aged 30 to 39 with COVID-19, enrolled during active disease. The rearrangement uses TRBV3-1 (or the pseudogene TRBV3-2) and TRBJ2-1, with D tentatively TRBD2 (6 bases). The CDR3 DNA reads TGTGCCAGCAGCCATGGGTTCGGGGGTGGCAATGAGCAGTTCTTC. This translates into CASSHGFGGGNEQFF.